This TCR beta chain was sequenced in a study of CD8 T cells in ankylosing spondylitis. Study results and limitations: Disease-linked clones reportedly showed significant enrichment in matched ankylosing spondylitis synovial fluid. Disease-linked clones had a CD8+ phenotype and relatively low frequency in peripheral blood.

Each TCR beta library was made by quantitative 5'-RACE that incorporated molecular barcodes. TCRdb independently ran MiXCR on the 5' RACE reads; one entry per CDR3 protein. The table includes around 210,000 distinct CDR3 sequences, 7.5% to 9.5% detected once. Of note for this clonotype: Its target is unknown.

Germline CDR1 DFQATT, CDR2 SNEGSKA (reference sequence). The junction had 20 bases not matched to a gene; V was cut back by 8 bases and J by 7 bases. There are 17 residues in the CDR3. The rearrangement links TRBV20-1 to TRBJ1-4; 9 nucleotides align to TRBD1. Source material: blood, either unsorted or a sorted T cell fraction (not recorded which). This TCR was recovered from a female donor with ankylosing spondylitis or in good health (not recorded which). The CDR3 coding sequence is TGCAGTTCCAGGGGCCGGGATACCGGGACAGGGAGTGAAAAACTGTTTTTT. Protein sequence: CSSRGRDTGTGSEKLFF.